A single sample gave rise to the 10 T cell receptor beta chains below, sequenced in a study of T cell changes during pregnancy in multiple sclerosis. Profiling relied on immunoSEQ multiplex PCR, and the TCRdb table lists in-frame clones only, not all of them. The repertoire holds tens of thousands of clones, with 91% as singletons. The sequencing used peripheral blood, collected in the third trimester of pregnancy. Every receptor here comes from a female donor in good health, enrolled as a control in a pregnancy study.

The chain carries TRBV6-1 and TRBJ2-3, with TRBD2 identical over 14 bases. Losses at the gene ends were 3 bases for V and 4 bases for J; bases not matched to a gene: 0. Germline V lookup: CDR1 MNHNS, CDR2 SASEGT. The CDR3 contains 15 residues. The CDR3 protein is CASSETSGGADTQYF. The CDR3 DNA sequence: TGTGCCAGCAGTGAGACTAGCGGGGGGGCAGATACGCAGTATTTT.

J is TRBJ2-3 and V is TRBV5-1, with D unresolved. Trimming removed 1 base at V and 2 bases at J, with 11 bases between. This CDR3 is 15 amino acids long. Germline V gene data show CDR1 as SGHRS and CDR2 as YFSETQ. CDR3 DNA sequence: TGCGCCAGCAGCTTGAACAGCCTGATCACAGATACGCAGTATTTT. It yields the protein CASSLNSLITDTQYF. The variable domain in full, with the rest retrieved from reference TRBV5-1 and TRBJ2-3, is KAGVTQTPRYLIKTRGQQVTLSCSPISGHRSVSWYQQTPGQGLQFLFEYFSETQRNKGNFPGRFSGRQFSNSRSEMNVSTLELGDSALYLCASSLNSLITDTQYFGPGTRLTVL.

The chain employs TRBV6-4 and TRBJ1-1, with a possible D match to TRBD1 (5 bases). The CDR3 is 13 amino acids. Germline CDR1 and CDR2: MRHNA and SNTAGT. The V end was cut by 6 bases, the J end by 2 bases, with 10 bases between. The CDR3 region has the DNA TGTGCCAGCAGCGTTGACAGAAACACTGAAGCTTTCTTT. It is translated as CASSVDRNTEAFF.

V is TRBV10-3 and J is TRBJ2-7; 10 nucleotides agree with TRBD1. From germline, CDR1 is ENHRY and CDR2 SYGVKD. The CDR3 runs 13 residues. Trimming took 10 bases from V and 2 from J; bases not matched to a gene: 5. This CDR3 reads CATGQGGAYEQYF. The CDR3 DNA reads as TGTGCCACCGGACAGGGGGGAGCCTACGAGCAGTACTTC.

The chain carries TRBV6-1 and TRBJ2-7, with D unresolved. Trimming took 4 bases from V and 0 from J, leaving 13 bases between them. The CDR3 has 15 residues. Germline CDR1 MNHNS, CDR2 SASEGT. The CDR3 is CASSAPQQLSYEQYF. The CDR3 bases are TGTGCCAGCAGTGCCCCCCAACAGCTCTCCTACGAGCAGTACTTC.

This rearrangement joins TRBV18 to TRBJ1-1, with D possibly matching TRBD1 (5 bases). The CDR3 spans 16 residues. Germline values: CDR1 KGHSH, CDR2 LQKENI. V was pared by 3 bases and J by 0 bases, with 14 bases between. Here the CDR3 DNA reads TGTGCCAGCTCACCCCCGCGGGACTTCATGAACACTGAAGCTTTCTTT. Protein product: CASSPPRDFMNTEAFF.

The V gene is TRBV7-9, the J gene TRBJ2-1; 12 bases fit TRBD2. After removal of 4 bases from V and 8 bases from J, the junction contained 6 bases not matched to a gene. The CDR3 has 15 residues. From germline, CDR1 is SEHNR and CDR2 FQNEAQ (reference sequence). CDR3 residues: CASSSWTSGDYEQFF. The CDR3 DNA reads TGTGCCAGCAGCTCCTGGACTAGCGGGGACTATGAGCAGTTCTTC.

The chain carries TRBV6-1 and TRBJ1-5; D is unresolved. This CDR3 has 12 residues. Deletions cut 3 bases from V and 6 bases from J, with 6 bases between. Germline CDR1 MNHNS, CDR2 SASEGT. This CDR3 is CASSERIQPQHF. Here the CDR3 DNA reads TGTGCCAGCAGTGAGAGGATTCAGCCCCAGCATTTT.

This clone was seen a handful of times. The CDR3, as DNA: TGTGCCAGTAGTATCCCGTCAGGGCCGCCTGGGACTGAAGCTTTCTTT. Translation gives CASSIPSGPPGTEAFF. The chain combines TRBV19 with TRBJ1-1; maybe TRBD1 (5 bases). Per germline, CDR1 LNHDA and CDR2 SQIVND (reference sequence). The CDR3 is 16 residues long. V was cut by 3 bases and J by 5 bases, with 19 bases left in between.

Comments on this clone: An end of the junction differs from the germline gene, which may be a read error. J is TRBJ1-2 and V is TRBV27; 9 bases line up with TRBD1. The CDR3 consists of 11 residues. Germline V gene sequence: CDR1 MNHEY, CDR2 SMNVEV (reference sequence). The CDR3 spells CASTQKETGGF. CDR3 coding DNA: TGTGCCAGCACCCAAAAGGAGACAGGGGGCTTC.